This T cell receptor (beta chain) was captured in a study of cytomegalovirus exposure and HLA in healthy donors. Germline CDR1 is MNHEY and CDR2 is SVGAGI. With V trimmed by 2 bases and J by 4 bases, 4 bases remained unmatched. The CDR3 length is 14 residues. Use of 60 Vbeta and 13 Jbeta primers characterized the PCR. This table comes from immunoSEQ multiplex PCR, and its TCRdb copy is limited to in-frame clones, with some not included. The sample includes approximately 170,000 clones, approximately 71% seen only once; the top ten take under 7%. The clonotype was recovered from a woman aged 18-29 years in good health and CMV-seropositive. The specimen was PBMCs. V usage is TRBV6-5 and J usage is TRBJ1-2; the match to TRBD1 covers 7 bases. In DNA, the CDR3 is TGTGCCAGCAGTTACGGGGACAGCCCCTATGGCTACACCTTC. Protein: CASSYGDSPYGYTF.